This T cell receptor beta chain was identified in a study of blood T cell repertoires in COVID-19 (dated by TCRdb to the early 2020s). Concerning the study at large: The collaborator samples originated in the United States, Italy and Spain and spanned the acute and convalescent phases of COVID-19. The material from the prospective study consisted of cDNA or gDNA derived from T cells, B-cell-depleted T cells, or PBMCs. Samples were obtained from the ongoing ImmuneRACE study (first 160 participants) and from over a thousand subjects provided by 6 global collaborators. Where HLA class I and class II types were available, the types were taken from metadata supplied by the sample provider, not from assay-based typing. Subjects who had been exposed to COVID-19, were actively infected with it, or had recovered from it provided the deeply sampled blood TCRbeta repertoires that made up the dataset. Nearly every sample came with metadata listing a de-identified subject ID, COVID-19 status, age in years and sex. The repertoires were released in a freely available public database meant as a resource for research on the immune response to SARS-CoV-2.

The immunoSEQ Assay, a bias-controlled multiplex PCR, was used to amplify TCRbeta CDR3 regions from genomic DNA. As for how the authors treated the data: The number of nucleated cells in each sample was estimated by amplification of reference gene primers within the assay. To quantify the absolute abundance of each unique TCRbeta CDR3 rearrangement, sequence reads were collapsed and filtered. For each sample, productive Simpson clonality was calculated as the square root of Simpson's diversity index over productive rearrangements. As stored in TCRdb, this immuneACCESS dataset retains in-frame rearrangements with V and J assigned. A fraction of the clones does not appear; measured against another copy, unresolved V genes explain less than half of the discrepancy, and the remainder lacks a known reason. V, J and clone size reflect that table, while D and trimming were determined from the DNA. Recorded for this sample are roughly 250,000 clones; roughly four fifths of them occurred a single time. The ten largest clonotypes hold more than 8% of the sample.

The germline V end is reduced by 5 bases and the J end by 7 bases; junction bases left unmatched: 15. Including the terminal cysteine and phenylalanine, the CDR3 comprises 15 residues. This entry keeps only the CDR3 DNA: 45 bases, framed from base 1. Looking up the germline V gene yields CDR1 SGHRS and CDR2 YFSETQ. The collaborating institutions used their own protocols to collect whole blood in K2EDTA tubes. For TCRbeta analysis, collaborator samples were shipped as frozen whole blood, as isolated PBMCs, or as DNA extracted from either sample type. With regard to this clone: Its antigen specificity is not known. The input lacks base qualities; no much larger clone sits a single base away.

What the study reported, not specific to this receptor: The amount of clinical and demographic metadata varied by source and participant and was provided uncurated.

The clonotype comes from a woman aged 80 or over with acute or convalescent COVID-19. The sequenced sample consisted of peripheral blood. The chain is encoded by TRBV5-1 joined to TRBJ2-7, and 7 junction bases match TRBD1. The CDR3 region has the sequence CASSSSGQAPLEQYF. The nucleotide sequence is TGCGCCAGCAGTTCCTCCGGACAGGCTCCCCTTGAGCAGTACTTC. The full variable domain, with segments outside the CDR3 supplied by the reference TRBV5-1 and TRBJ2-7 proteins, appears as KAGVTQTPRYLIKTRGQQVTLSCSPISGHRSVSWYQQTPGQGLQFLFEYFSETQRNKGNFPGRFSGRQFSNSRSEMNVSTLELGDSALYLCASSSSGQAPLEQYFGPGTRLTVT.